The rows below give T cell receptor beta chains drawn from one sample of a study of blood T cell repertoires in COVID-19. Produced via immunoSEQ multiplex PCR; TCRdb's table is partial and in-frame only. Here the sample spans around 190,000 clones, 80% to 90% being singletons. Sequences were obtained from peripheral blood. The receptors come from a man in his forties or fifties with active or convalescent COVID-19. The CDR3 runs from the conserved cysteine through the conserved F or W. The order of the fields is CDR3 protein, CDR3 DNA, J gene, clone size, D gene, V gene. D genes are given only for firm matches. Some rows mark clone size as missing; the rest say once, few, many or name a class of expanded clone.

CASSVGQGGVVDEQFF	TGTGCCAGCAGCGTAGGACAGGGAGGTGTTGTCGATGAGCAGTTCTTC	TRBJ2-1	.	.	TRBV9
CASSSQDREAGELFF	TGTGCCAGCAGCTCGCAAGACAGGGAGGCCGGGGAGCTGTTTTTT	TRBJ2-2	few	.	TRBV5-4
CAISEGAVVSNEQYF	TGTGCCATCAGTGAGGGGGCAGTTGTTTCTAACGAGCAGTACTTC	TRBJ2-7	.	.	TRBV10-3
CASSPPAGIHSMNTEAFF	TGTGCCAGCAGTCCTCCGGCAGGGATACACTCTATGAACACTGAAGCTTTCTTT	TRBJ1-1	.	.	TRBV28
CAITTGTSGRDTQYF	TGTGCCATCACGACCGGGACTAGCGGGAGAGATACGCAGTATTTT	TRBJ2-3	.	TRBD2	TRBV10-3
CASSLALASGSETQYF	TGTGCCAGCAGCTTAGCCCTAGCTAGCGGGAGTGAGACCCAGTACTTC	TRBJ2-5	.	TRBD2	TRBV7-2
CASIATRNTEAFF	TGTGCCAGCATCGCGACTAGGAACACTGAAGCTTTCTTT	TRBJ1-1	.	.	TRBV12-3/TRBV12-4
CASSEGATGYEQYF	TGTGCCAGCAGCGAGGGGGCGACAGGCTACGAGCAGTACTTC	TRBJ2-7	.	TRBD1	TRBV4-2
CASSWTSGRAGEQFF	TGTGCCAGCAGCTGGACTAGCGGGAGGGCCGGTGAGCAGTTCTTC	TRBJ2-1	few	TRBD2	TRBV7-3
CASSQTGWEQYF	TGTGCCAGCAGTCAGACAGGTTGGGAGCAGTACTTC	TRBJ2-7	.	.	TRBV12-3/TRBV12-4
CASSELQATDTQYF	TGCGCCAGCAGTGAGTTACAGGCCACAGATACGCAGTATTTT	TRBJ2-3	.	.	TRBV10-2
CASRPVQGPVGSPLHF	TGTGCCAGTAGGCCCGTACAGGGACCGGTCGGGTCACCCCTCCACTTT	TRBJ1-6	.	.	TRBV19
CASSSPTGGGSQQYF	TGTGCCAGCAGTTCCCCGACAGGGGGGGGGAGTCAGCAGTACTTC	TRBJ2-7	.	TRBD1	TRBV28
CASSPGTGGVMNTEAFF	TGCGCCAGCAGCCCGGGGACAGGGGGCGTCATGAACACTGAAGCTTTCTTT	TRBJ1-1	.	TRBD1	TRBV5-1
CASSLSRQTEAFF	TGTGCCAGCAGCTTATCGCGACAGACTGAAGCTTTCTTT	TRBJ1-1	.	.	TRBV7-9
CATSRDGLYTQYF	TGTGCCACCAGCAGAGACGGACTCTATACGCAGTATTTT	TRBJ2-3	.	.	TRBV15
CASSIEDTRSYEQYF	TGTGCCAGTAGTATAGAAGACACCCGCTCCTACGAGCAGTACTTC	TRBJ2-7	once	.	TRBV19
CSVEAGPSYEQYF	TGCAGCGTTGAAGCTGGGCCCTCCTACGAGCAGTACTTC	TRBJ2-7	.	.	TRBV29-1